One sample yielded the 4 T cell receptor beta chains listed below, sequenced in a study of T-cell memory formation after mild COVID-19. TCRdb re-analysed the 5' RACE reads in MiXCR, keeping a single row per CDR3 protein. This table has 250,000 to 350,000 distinct CDR3 sequences, roughly an eighth appearing once. The specimen sequenced was PBMCs or a T cell subset sorted from them (not recorded which). These receptors were collected from a man aged 18 to 30 who had mild COVID-19 (a few samples of this study predate the infection). Cell type and time point are not known.

This clonotype turned up a few times. The chain is built from TRBV10-2 and TRBJ2-3; a weak D match, TRBD2 (7 bases). The ends were cut back, 7 bases at V and 4 bases at J, with 15 bases in the middle. The CDR3 length is 14 residues. Germline V gene sequence: CDR1 WSHSY, CDR2 SAAADI. In nucleotides, the CDR3 is TGCGCCAGCATCGGGGCGGGGGCGGCAGATACGCAGTATTTT. Its translation: CASIGAGAADTQYF.

This clonotype was seen more than once but under ten times. This sequence joins TRBV6-2 or TRBV6-3 and TRBJ2-1; D is perhaps TRBD2 (7 bases). Germline CDR1 MNHEY, CDR2 SVGEGT. With 2 bases removed from V and 9 bases from J, the gap between germline ends came to 29 bases. This CDR3 is 19 amino acids long. The CDR3 sequence is CASSYAMNFGGAGALEQFF. In DNA form, the CDR3 reads TGTGCCAGCAGTTACGCCATGAATTTTGGGGGGGCAGGGGCCCTTGAGCAGTTCTTC.

The gene calls are TRBV3-1 and TRBJ2-2; TRBD2 matches at 9 bases. CDR3 length equals 16 residues. The germline gives CDR1 LGHDT, CDR2 YNNKEL (reference sequence). Trimming took 7 bases from V and 1 from J; bases not matched to a gene: 7. The CDR3, as DNA: TGTGCCAGCATCGATCTAGCGGGGAAGAACACCGGGGAGCTGTTTTTT. Translated: CASIDLAGKNTGELFF.

This clonotype was picked up a small number of times. The chain uses TRBV5-1 and TRBJ1-2; D possibly corresponds to TRBD1 (6 bases). CDR3 size: 14 residues. The germline CDR1 and CDR2 sequences are SGHRS and YFSETQ. Trimming stripped 5 bases from V and 4 bases from J, with 15 bases between. CDR3 amino acids: CASSPGGSSYGYTF. The DNA of the CDR3 is TGCGCCAGCAGTCCGGGGGGCTCAAGCTATGGCTACACCTTC. Complete variable domain (other parts from reference TRBV5-1 and TRBJ1-2): KAGVTQTPRYLIKTRGQQVTLSCSPISGHRSVSWYQQTPGQGLQFLFEYFSETQRNKGNFPGRFSGRQFSNSRSEMNVSTLELGDSALYLCASSPGGSSYGYTFGSGTRLTVV.